This TCR beta chain appears in the sequencing data of a study of beta chain features in type 1 diabetes. Study-wide results and caveats: Among patients with Type 1 diabetes, TCRB CDR3s were moderately but significantly shorter in every one of the four CD4+ subsets. Any HLA effect on TCRB rearrangement was left unresolved by small sub-analyses.

Isolated RNA was reverse transcribed in full, so expressed TCRB transcripts were sequenced. Profiling relied on immunoSEQ multiplex PCR, and the TCRdb table lists in-frame clones only, not all of them. The sample records some 240,000 clones, under 13% being singletons. This clone appeared a few times. Its antigen is not identified. This CDR3 has 15 amino acids. Germline CDR1 is KGHSH and CDR2 is LQKENI. Trimming at V came to 5 bases and at J to 2 bases, leaving 9 bases not matched to a gene. V is TRBV18 and J is TRBJ2-7, with 7 bases fitting TRBD1. Sequencing used central memory CD4+ T cells from blood. This sequence originates from a man between 18 and 29 years old in good health. CDR3 amino acids: CASSIGTASTYEQYF. DNA of the CDR3: TGTGCCAGCTCAATAGGGACAGCGTCAACCTACGAGCAGTACTTC.